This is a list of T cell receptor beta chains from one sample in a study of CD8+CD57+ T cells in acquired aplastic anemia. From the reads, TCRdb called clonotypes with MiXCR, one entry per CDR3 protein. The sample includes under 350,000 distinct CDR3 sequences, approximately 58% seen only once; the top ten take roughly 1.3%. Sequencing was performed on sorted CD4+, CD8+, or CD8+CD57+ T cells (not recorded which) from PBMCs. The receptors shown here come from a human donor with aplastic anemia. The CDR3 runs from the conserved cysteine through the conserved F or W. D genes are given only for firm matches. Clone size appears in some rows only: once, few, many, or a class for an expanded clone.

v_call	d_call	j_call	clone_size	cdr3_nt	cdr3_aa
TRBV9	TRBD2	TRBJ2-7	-	TGTGCCAGCAGCGTCGCTAGCGGGAGCATGCTCTCCGAGCAGTACTTC	CASSVASGSMLSEQYF
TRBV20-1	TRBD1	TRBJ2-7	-	TGCAGTGCTAGAGAGGGGGACAGGTTTTACGAGCAGTACTTC	CSAREGDRFYEQYF
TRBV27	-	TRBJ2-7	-	TGTGCCAGCAGTTTGGGGCCTTCGACCTACGAGCAGTACTTC	CASSLGPSTYEQYF
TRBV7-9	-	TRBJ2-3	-	TGTGCCAGCAGCCTTCCTAGCGAAAGCACAGATACGCAGTATTTT	CASSLPSESTDTQYF
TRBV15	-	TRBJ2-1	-	TGTGCCACCAGCAGAGAGGGCGGGACACCCTACAATGAGCAGTTCTTC	CATSREGGTPYNEQFF
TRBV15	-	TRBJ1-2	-	TGTGCCACCAAGGGAGGGAACTATGGCTACACCTTC	CATKGGNYGYTF
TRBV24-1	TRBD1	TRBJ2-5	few	TGTGCCACCAGTGACCCGGACAGGCCAGAGACCCAGTACTTC	CATSDPDRPETQYF
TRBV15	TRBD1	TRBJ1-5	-	TGTGCCACCAGCAGACTGGACAGGGGAATGTATAGCAATCAGCCCCAGCATTTT	CATSRLDRGMYSNQPQHF
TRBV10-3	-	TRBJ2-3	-	TGTGCCATCAGTGTTGGACTTCCCTCCACAGATACGCAGTATTTT	CAISVGLPSTDTQYF
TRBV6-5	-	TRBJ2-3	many	TGTGCCAGCAGTTATCATCCCCCAACGTCCTTAGCCGGGGATACGCAGTATTTT	CASSYHPPTSLAGDTQYF
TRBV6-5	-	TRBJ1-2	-	TGTGCCAGCACCTCCGGGAGAAACCATGGCTACACCTTC	CASTSGRNHGYTF
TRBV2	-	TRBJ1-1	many	TGTGCCAGCATAAGTATAGGGGCTGCTGAAGCTTTCTTT	CASISIGAAEAFF
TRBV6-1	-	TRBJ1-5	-	TGTGCCAGCAGTGAGGGGACGGGGGAATATCAGCCCCAGCATTTT	CASSEGTGEYQPQHF
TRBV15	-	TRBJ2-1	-	TGTGCCACCAGCAGGCGGTCTCAGGGGCTTGGCTCCTACAATGAGCAGTTCTTC	CATSRRSQGLGSYNEQFF
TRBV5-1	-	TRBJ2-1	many	TGCGCCAGCAAAGACACGGACAATGAGCAGTTCTTC	CASKDTDNEQFF
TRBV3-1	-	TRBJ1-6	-	TGTGCCAGCAGCCAAGGGAGCGGTATCCATAATTCACCCCTCTACTTT	CASSQGSGIHNSPLYF
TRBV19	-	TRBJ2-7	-	TGTGCCAGTAGTATACAGCCAGGGGACTCCTACGAGCAGTACTTC	CASSIQPGDSYEQYF
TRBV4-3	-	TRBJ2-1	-	TGCGCCAGCAGCCAAGATGGAAGGGCTAATCAGCAGTTCTTC	CASSQDGRANQQFF
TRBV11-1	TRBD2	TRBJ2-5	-	TGTGCCAGCAGCTTACCAGCGGGAGGGCAAGAGACCCAGTACTTC	CASSLPAGGQETQYF
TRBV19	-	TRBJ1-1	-	TGTGCCAGTAGTACGAGCAGATCCGAAGCTTTCTTT	CASSTSRSEAFF
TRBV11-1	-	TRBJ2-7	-	TGTGCCAGCAGCCGAACTGGGCGAAAGCCGGGCTACGAGCAGTACTTC	CASSRTGRKPGYEQYF
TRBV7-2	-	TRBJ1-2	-	TGTGCCAGCACCCGGGACCTTGGGGCCTATGGCTACACCTTC	CASTRDLGAYGYTF
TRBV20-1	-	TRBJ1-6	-	TGCAGTGCTAGAGGGGGCGGGGAGGCCTCACCCCTCCACTTT	CSARGGGEASPLHF
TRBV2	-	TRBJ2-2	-	TGTGCCACCGGACGGTTCGCGAACACCGGGGAGCTGTTTTTT	CATGRFANTGELFF
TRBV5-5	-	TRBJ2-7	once	TGTGCCAGCAGCTTGGAAGGACGGACCTCCTACGAGCAGTACTTC	CASSLEGRTSYEQYF
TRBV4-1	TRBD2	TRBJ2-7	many	TGCGCCAGCAGCCAGGGACTAGCGGGATTGATCCTTCCCGAGCAGTACTTC	CASSQGLAGLILPEQYF
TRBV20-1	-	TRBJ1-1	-	TGCAGTGCTAGACACCCGGTGAACACTGAAGCTTTCTTT	CSARHPVNTEAFF
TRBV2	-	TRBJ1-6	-	TGTGCCAGCAGTGGGGAACAGGGCGAGGCACCCCTCCACTTT	CASSGEQGEAPLHF
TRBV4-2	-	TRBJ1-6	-	TGTGCCAGCAGCCAAGATCGGGGCATAGTAGGTTCACCCCTCCACTTT	CASSQDRGIVGSPLHF
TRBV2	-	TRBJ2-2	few	TGTGCCAGCAGATACAACCGGGACTACACCGGGGAGCTGTTTTTT	CASRYNRDYTGELFF
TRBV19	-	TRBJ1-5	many	TGTGCCAGTAGTATACAGGGCGGACATTTGGCCCAGCATTTT	CASSIQGGHLAQHF
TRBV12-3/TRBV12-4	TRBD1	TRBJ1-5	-	TGTGCCAGCAGGCCGACAGGGACCAATCAGCCCCAGCATTTT	CASRPTGTNQPQHF
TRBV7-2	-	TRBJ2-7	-	TGTGCCAGCAGTCGTTCAGGGTACGAGCAGTACTTC	CASSRSGYEQYF
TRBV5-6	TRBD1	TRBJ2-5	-	TGTGCCAGCAGCTTGGGGTTCGTAGGGGGCGGGGAGACCCAGTACTTC	CASSLGFVGGGETQYF
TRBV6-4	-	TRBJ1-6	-	TGTGCCAGCAGTGAATCCGGGTGGAATTCACCCCTCCACTTT	CASSESGWNSPLHF
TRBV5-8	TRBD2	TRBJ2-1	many	TGTGCCAGCAGCTTGGGGGTAGCGGGAGGTTCCAAGAGCTCCTACAATGAGCAGTTCTTC	CASSLGVAGGSKSSYNEQFF
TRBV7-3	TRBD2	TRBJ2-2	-	TGTGCCAGCAGCCCAGGACTAGCCCCCGGGGAGCTGTTTTTT	CASSPGLAPGELFF